Each of the 16 T cell receptor beta chains below was sequenced from the same sample in a study of CD8 T cells in Susac syndrome. The RNA input was 0.5 to 1 ug, and it was reverse transcribed with random hexamers. MiXCR, applied by TCRdb to the immunoSEQ multiplex PCR reads, yields one record per CDR3 protein. Of some 110,000 distinct CDR3 sequences detected, approximately 94% appear once; the ten largest clones hold 0.4% to 0.5%. The sample comprised CD8+ T cells from PBMCs. These receptors were obtained from a human donor with Susac syndrome.

The chain combines TRBV5-1 with TRBJ1-1, with unresolved D. The CDR3 totals 14 residues. Germline CDR1 is SGHRS and CDR2 is YFSETQ. The V and J ends lost 0 bases and 0 bases respectively, with 6 bases between them. Here the CDR3 DNA reads TGCGCCAGCAGCTTGGGGTCAGTGAACACTGAAGCTTTCTTT. It specifies CASSLGSVNTEAFF.

The chain is built from TRBV4-1 and TRBJ2-2; D possibly corresponds to TRBD1 (5 bases). Germline CDR1 reads MGHRA; CDR2 reads YSYEKL. The V gene lost 8 bases and the J gene lost 2 bases, with 6 bases spanning the gap. This CDR3 is 12 amino acids long. Here the CDR3 DNA reads TGCGCCAGCGGACATAACACCGGGGAGCTGTTTTTT. As protein: CASGHNTGELFF.

CDR3 sequence reads: CATSRDQDGTDTQYF. In DNA, the CDR3 is TGTGCCACCAGCAGAGATCAAGACGGCACAGATACGCAGTATTTT. The chain carries TRBV15 and TRBJ2-3, with unresolved D. Germline V gene lookup returns CDR1 LNHNV and CDR2 YYDKDF (reference sequence). Trimming pared 0 bases from V and 1 base from J, leaving 8 bases between. This CDR3 spans 15 amino acids.

The chain couples TRBV9 to TRBJ1-2; TRBD1 is a possible D gene (6 bases). The germline V gene has CDR1 SGDLS and CDR2 YYNGEE. The CDR3 is 14 residues long. With 4 bases removed from V and 4 bases from J, the gap between germline ends came to 14 bases. This CDR3 is CASSYGQPTYGYTF. CDR3 in DNA: TGTGCCAGCAGCTACGGACAGCCGACCTATGGCTACACCTTC.

The chain links TRBV27 to TRBJ2-7; tentative D call: TRBD1 (6 bases). The CDR3 length is 15 residues. Germline lookup yields CDR1 MNHEY and CDR2 SMNVEV (reference sequence). The ends were cut back, 4 bases at V and 2 bases at J, with 15 bases in the middle. In DNA form, the CDR3 reads TGTGCCAGCAGTTCAGCAGGGGTTGGGGCCTACGAGCAGTACTTC. Its protein is CASSSAGVGAYEQYF.

The rearrangement uses TRBV6-1 and TRBJ1-2; no clear D. Deletions cut 5 bases from V and 4 bases from J, with 14 bases between. This CDR3 is built from 14 residues. Germline-derived CDR1 and CDR2 are MNHNS and SASEGT. The CDR3: CASSSTEGRYGYTF. CDR3 coding DNA: TGTGCCAGCAGTTCGACTGAGGGTCGCTATGGCTACACCTTC.

This clonotype was seen once. The chain's CDR3 is CSVEDSESNEQFF. In DNA, the CDR3 is TGCAGCGTTGAAGATTCCGAAAGCAATGAGCAGTTCTTC. The genes are TRBV29-1 and TRBJ2-1; D not resolved. V lost 0 bases and J 6 bases, leaving 9 bases between the germline ends. CDR1 is SQVTM and CDR2 is ANQGSEA in the germline V gene. The CDR3 has 13 residues.

The table lists this clonotype with a few counts. This chain joins TRBV6-2 or TRBV6-3 and TRBJ2-7, with D uncertain. CDR1 MNHEY and CDR2 SVGEGT come from the germline V gene. Trimming pared 0 bases from V and 6 bases from J, leaving 3 bases between. The CDR3 is made up of 11 amino acids. CDR3 sequence (DNA): TGTGCCAGCAGTTACTCGGGCGAGCAGTACTTC. Its translation: CASSYSGEQYF.

The chain couples TRBV6-2 or TRBV6-3 to TRBJ1-6; D is undetermined. The CDR3 is 14 amino acids. Trimming stripped 5 bases from V and 5 bases from J, with 10 bases between. Germline assignment: CDR1 MNHEY and CDR2 SVGEGT. The CDR3 region is CASSTRENNSPLHF. DNA for the CDR3: TGTGCCAGCAGTACCCGGGAGAATAATTCACCCCTCCACTTT.

The chain recombines TRBV12-5 with TRBJ2-1, with 11 bases matching TRBD2. CDR3 length: 16 residues. CDR1 is LGHNT, CDR2 FRNRAP, per germline. J was trimmed by 8 bases and V by 3 bases; bases with no gene match: 9. The CDR3 here is CASGFRLAGKSDEQFF. The CDR3 DNA sequence: TGTGCTAGTGGTTTCAGACTAGCGGGGAAGTCGGATGAGCAGTTCTTC. Full variable domain (remainder filled in from reference TRBV12-5 and TRBJ2-1): DARVTQTPRHKVTEMGQEVTMRCQPILGHNTVFWYRQTMMQGLELLAYFRNRAPLDDSGMPKDRFSAEMPDATLATLKIQPSEPRDSAVYFCASGFRLAGKSDEQFFGPGTRLTVL.

This chain uses TRBV3-1 with TRBJ2-3; weak D call: TRBD2 (6 bases). Looked up from germline, CDR1 is LGHDT and CDR2 is YNNKEL (reference sequence). Trimming pared 4 bases from V and 0 bases from J, leaving 11 bases between. The CDR3 totals 15 residues. The CDR3 is CASSPGSGSTDTQYF. The CDR3 DNA reads TGTGCCAGCAGCCCAGGAAGCGGGAGCACAGATACGCAGTATTTT.

This sequence joins TRBV7-9 and TRBJ2-2; D gene unclear. V lost 1 base to trimming and J lost 3 bases, with 9 bases between them. The germline V gene has CDR1 SEHNR and CDR2 FQNEAQ (reference sequence). This CDR3 is built from 15 residues. This chain's CDR3 is CASSLESGYTGELFF. CDR3 bases: TGTGCCAGCAGCTTAGAGTCCGGCTACACCGGGGAGCTGTTTTTT.

V is TRBV9 and J is TRBJ2-3; 9 nucleotides match TRBD1. Germline V gene data show CDR1 as SGDLS and CDR2 as YYNGEE. V lost 3 bases, J lost 7 bases, and 12 bases stayed unmatched. The CDR3 is 16 residues long. The CDR3 loop reads CASSATSGTGSHTQYF. For the CDR3, the DNA is TGTGCCAGCAGCGCCACGTCCGGGACAGGGTCCCATACGCAGTATTTT. The variable domain in full, with the rest retrieved from reference TRBV9 and TRBJ2-3, is DSGVTQTPKHLITATGQRVTLRCSPRSGDLSVYWYQQSLDQGLQFLIQYYNGEERAKGNILERFSAQQFPDLHSELNLSSLELGDSALYFCASSATSGTGSHTQYFGPGTRLTVL.

The chain couples TRBV5-1 to TRBJ2-7; D ambiguous. Trimming shortened V by 0 bases and J by 6 bases, and 10 bases separated the two germline ends. Germline CDR1 is SGHRS and CDR2 is YFSETQ. This CDR3 comprises 13 residues. The CDR3 reads CASSLVGRPEQYF. CDR3 in DNA: TGCGCCAGCAGCTTGGTCGGGCGACCCGAGCAGTACTTC.

The chain uses TRBV25-1 and TRBJ2-1, with D perhaps TRBD2 (5 bases). V gave up 11 bases and J gave up 7 bases, with 12 bases separating them. Looked up from germline, CDR1 is MGHDK and CDR2 is SYGVNS. The CDR3 totals 11 residues. This CDR3 is CASTPGNEQFF. The DNA for the CDR3 is TGTGCCTCCACCCCGGGAAATGAGCAGTTCTTC.

The chain uses TRBV15 and TRBJ1-4, with 8 bases identical to TRBD1. Germline CDR1 LNHNV, CDR2 YYDKDF (reference sequence). This CDR3 has 16 amino acids. Trimming took 1 base from V and 7 from J; bases not matched to a gene: 8. CDR3 in amino acids: CATSRVRQGQGEKLFF. The DNA of the CDR3 is TGTGCCACCAGCAGAGTTCGACAGGGGCAGGGTGAAAAACTGTTTTTT.